Sequencing of this T cell receptor beta chain was carried out in a study of blood T cell repertoires in COVID-19. Study as a whole: Donors in the United States, Italy and Spain gave samples during acute or convalescent COVID-19. PBMCs, B-cell-depleted T cells, or T cells provided the cDNA or gDNA that made up the material.

The ends were cut back, 7 bases at V and 0 bases at J, with 14 bases in the middle. Germline CDR1 MNHEY, CDR2 SMNVEV (reference sequence). The CDR3 sequence is 15 residues long. Original data processing: Estimated nucleated cell counts came from reference gene primer amplification. The assay was immunoSEQ multiplex PCR, and TCRdb's table has in-frame clones only and misses some. D and trimming come from the DNA, and the V and J calls and clone size come from that table. The sample includes around 220,000 clones, around 86% of them seen just once. The rearrangement links TRBV27 to TRBJ2-3; tentative D call: TRBD2 (6 bases). The clonotype comes from a man aged 50-59 years with acute or convalescent COVID-19. What was sequenced was peripheral blood. CDR3 DNA sequence: TGTGCCAGCACCCTCGGGACTTCTAGCACAGATACGCAGTATTTT. It is translated as CASTLGTSSTDTQYF.